These 2 T cell receptor beta chains came from one sample sequenced in a study of T cell responses to AZD1222 COVID-19 vaccine. The assay was immunoSEQ multiplex PCR, and TCRdb's table has in-frame clones only and misses some. The table has 130,000 or so clones, approximately 93% seen once. Sequenced here: peripheral blood, sampled on day 0 of AZD1222 vaccination. The receptors originated from an adult in good health.

This clone was counted between two and nine times. The chain couples TRBV7-2 to TRBJ2-7, with TRBD1 matching 8 bases. The CDR3 spans 14 residues. Trimming took 2 bases from V and 3 from J; bases not matched to a gene: 3. Germline V gene data show CDR1 as SGHTA and CDR2 as FQGNSA. Here the CDR3 reads CASSLSQGVYEQYF. The CDR3 bases are TGTGCCAGCAGCTTATCACAGGGGGTCTACGAGCAGTACTTC.

The genes are TRBV27 and TRBJ2-2; 11 nucleotides match TRBD2. Germline CDR1 and CDR2: MNHEY and SMNVEV (reference sequence). V lost 5 bases to trimming and J lost 4 bases; unmatched junction nucleotides: 12. The CDR3 covers 18 residues. CDR3 in amino acids: CASSPQTSGVKITGELFF. CDR3 bases: TGTGCCAGCAGTCCACAGACTAGCGGGGTAAAAATCACCGGGGAGCTGTTTTTT.